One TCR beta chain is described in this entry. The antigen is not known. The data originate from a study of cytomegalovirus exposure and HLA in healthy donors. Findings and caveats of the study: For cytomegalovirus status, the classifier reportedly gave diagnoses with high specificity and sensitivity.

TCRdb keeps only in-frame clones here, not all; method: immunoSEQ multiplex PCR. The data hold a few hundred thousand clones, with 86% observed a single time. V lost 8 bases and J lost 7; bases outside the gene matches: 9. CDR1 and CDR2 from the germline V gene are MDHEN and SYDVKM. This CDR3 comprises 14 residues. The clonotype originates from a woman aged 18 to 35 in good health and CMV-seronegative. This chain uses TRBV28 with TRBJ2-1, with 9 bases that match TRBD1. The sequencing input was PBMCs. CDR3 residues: CASQTGGIRNEQFF. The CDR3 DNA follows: TGTGCCAGCCAGACAGGGGGGATAAGGAATGAGCAGTTCTTC.